The 12 T cell receptor beta chains given below trace back to one sample, sequenced in a study of shared clonotypes between healthy human individuals. Using immunoSEQ multiplex PCR, the repertoire was profiled, and TCRdb retains in-frame clones only, with some absent. The sample carries under 1,100,000 clones, about 76% recorded once. The sequenced sample consisted of memory CD4+ T cells sorted from blood. Subset in this sample: CD45RA-negative fraction. These receptors all stem from a man aged 18 to 30 in good health.

Only a few counts were recorded for this clone. This chain connects TRBV18 to TRBJ1-6, with unresolved D. Per the germline V gene, CDR1 is KGHSH and CDR2 is LQKENI. This CDR3 has 14 residues. The germline V and J ends were trimmed by 1 base and 4 bases, with 5 bases remaining between them. The CDR3 is CASSPQGYNSPLHF. The CDR3 DNA follows: TGTGCCAGCTCACCACAGGGTTATAATTCACCCCTCCACTTT.

This clone occurred a few times. This chain joins TRBV19 and TRBJ2-2, with 8 nucleotides matching TRBD2. V shed 8 bases, J shed 0 bases, and the junction held 11 bases outside the gene matches. Germline V gives CDR1 LNHDA, CDR2 SQIVND (reference sequence). The CDR3 covers 17 residues. CDR3 amino acids: CASLRTSGGSNTGELFF. The DNA for the CDR3 is TGTGCCAGTTTGAGAACAAGCGGGGGTTCGAACACCGGGGAGCTGTTTTTT.

J is TRBJ1-2 and V is TRBV27, with 7 bases matching TRBD1. The CDR3 runs to 12 residues. The V and J ends lost 5 bases and 10 bases, in that order; junction bases with no gene match: 7. The V gene's germline CDR1 is MNHEY and CDR2 SMNVEV (reference sequence). CDR3 sequence (DNA): TGTGCCAGCAGTCCCGCGACAGGGACCTACACCTTC. Residues: CASSPATGTYTF.

The chain recombines TRBV11-3 with TRBJ2-1; TRBD2 might be the D (7 bases). V dropped 5 bases and J dropped 2 bases, with 16 bases sitting between them. Per the germline V gene, CDR1 is SGHNT and CDR2 is YENEEA. The CDR3 is 16 amino acids. The CDR3 spells CASSPGGPSAYNEQFF. CDR3 nucleotides: TGTGCCAGCAGCCCCGGGGGGCCCTCTGCCTACAATGAGCAGTTCTTC.

The chain links TRBV18 to TRBJ2-3; TRBD2 aligns across 7 bases. Germline V lookup: CDR1 KGHSH, CDR2 LQKENI. Unmatched junction bases numbered 4, after V lost 3 bases and J lost 4 bases. This CDR3 comprises 14 residues. CDR3 DNA sequence: TGTGCCAGCTCACCCCCTAGCGGCCCAGATACGCAGTATTTT. Translated: CASSPPSGPDTQYF.

The genes are TRBV7-9 and TRBJ2-1; 12 nucleotides agree with TRBD2. This CDR3 region has 16 residues. CDR1 and CDR2 (germline): SEHNR, FQNEAQ (reference sequence). V was pared by 2 bases and J by 7 bases, with 6 bases of the junction left unmatched. CDR3 in amino acids: CASSLTGLAGLNEQFF. In DNA form, the CDR3 reads TGTGCCAGCAGCTTAACTGGACTAGCGGGGTTAAATGAGCAGTTCTTC.

Concerning this clone: The sample has other DNA sequences that encode this CDR3 too. The chain links TRBV30 to TRBJ1-5; tentative D call: TRBD1 (5 bases). Per the germline V gene, CDR1 is GTSNPN and CDR2 is SVGIG (reference sequence). This CDR3 has 13 residues. Between the trimmed V and J ends, which lost 1 base and 3 bases, there was a span of 7 bases. Here the CDR3 reads CAWSGGFNQPQHF. The CDR3 DNA is TGTGCCTGGAGTGGGGGGTTCAATCAGCCCCAGCATTTT.

This clone was found a few times. In nucleotides, the CDR3 is TGTGCCAGCAGAGCGCCCTTTGCACAGGGCCCCACTGAAGCTTTCTTT. Residues: CASRAPFAQGPTEAFF. The chain has TRBV5-4 and TRBJ1-1; D might be TRBD1 (6 bases). The germline V gene encodes CDR1 SGHNT and CDR2 YYREEE (reference sequence). The CDR3 has 16 residues. Between the trimmed V and J ends, which lost 5 bases and 4 bases, there was a span of 21 bases. Variable domain in full (rest from reference TRBV5-4 and TRBJ1-1): ETGVTQSPTHLIKTRGQQVTLRCSSQSGHNTVSWYQQALGQGPQFIFQYYREEENGRGNFPPRFSGLQFPNYSSELNVNALELDDSALYLCASRAPFAQGPTEAFFGQGTRLTVV.

About this clone itself: Relative to the germline gene, one junction end is altered; a read error may explain this. This chain uses TRBV7-7 with TRBJ2-1; 7 positions agree with TRBD1. The germline CDR1 and CDR2 sequences are SSHAT and FNYEAQ (reference sequence). CDR3 size: 15 residues. CDR3 residues: CASSSSGTVNNEQFF. The CDR3 bases are TGTGCTAGCAGCTCTTCCGGGACAGTCAACAATGAGCAGTTCTTC.

The V and J genes are TRBV5-1 and TRBJ2-5; TRBD1 aligns across 8 bases. CDR3 size: 14 residues. Germline CDR1 SGHRS, CDR2 YFSETQ. V shed 3 bases and J 3 bases; nucleotides not matched to a gene: 4. The CDR3 DNA reads TGCGCCAGCAGCTCCGGGGACAGGAAAGAGACCCAGTACTTC. Protein product: CASSSGDRKETQYF.

The chain employs TRBV7-2 and TRBJ2-1; weak D call: TRBD2 (5 bases). The V end lost 4 bases, the J end lost 1 base, and 17 bases lay between the germline ends. Germline CDR1 is SGHTA and CDR2 is FQGNSA. The CDR3 consists of 17 residues. The CDR3 protein is CASSSIGLDASYNEQFF. DNA for the CDR3: TGTGCCAGCAGCTCCATCGGACTCGATGCTTCCTACAATGAGCAGTTCTTC.

The J gene is TRBJ1-2, the V gene TRBV4-1, with D maybe TRBD1 (6 bases). CDR1 is MGHRA, CDR2 YSYEKL, per germline. This CDR3 spans 16 amino acids. Trimming shortened V by 1 base and J by 0 bases, and 12 bases separated the two germline ends. The CDR3 sequence: CASSQGSGQTNYGYTF. The CDR3 nucleotides read TGCGCCAGCAGCCAAGGGTCGGGACAAACTAACTATGGCTACACCTTC.